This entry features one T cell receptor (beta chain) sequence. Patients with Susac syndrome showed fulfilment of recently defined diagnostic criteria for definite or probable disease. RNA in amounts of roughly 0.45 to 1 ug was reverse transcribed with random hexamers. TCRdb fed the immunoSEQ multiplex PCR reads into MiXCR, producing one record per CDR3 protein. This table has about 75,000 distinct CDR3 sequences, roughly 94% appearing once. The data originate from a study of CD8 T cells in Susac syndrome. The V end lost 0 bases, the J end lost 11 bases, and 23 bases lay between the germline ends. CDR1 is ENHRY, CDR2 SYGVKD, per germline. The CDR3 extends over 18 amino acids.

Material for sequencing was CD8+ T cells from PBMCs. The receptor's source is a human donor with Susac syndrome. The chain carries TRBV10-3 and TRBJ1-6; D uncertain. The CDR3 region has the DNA TGTGCCATCAGTGAGTCAGTAGCCAGGTCCGGGCCGCGGGCACCCCTCCACTTT. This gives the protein CAISESVARSGPRAPLHF.